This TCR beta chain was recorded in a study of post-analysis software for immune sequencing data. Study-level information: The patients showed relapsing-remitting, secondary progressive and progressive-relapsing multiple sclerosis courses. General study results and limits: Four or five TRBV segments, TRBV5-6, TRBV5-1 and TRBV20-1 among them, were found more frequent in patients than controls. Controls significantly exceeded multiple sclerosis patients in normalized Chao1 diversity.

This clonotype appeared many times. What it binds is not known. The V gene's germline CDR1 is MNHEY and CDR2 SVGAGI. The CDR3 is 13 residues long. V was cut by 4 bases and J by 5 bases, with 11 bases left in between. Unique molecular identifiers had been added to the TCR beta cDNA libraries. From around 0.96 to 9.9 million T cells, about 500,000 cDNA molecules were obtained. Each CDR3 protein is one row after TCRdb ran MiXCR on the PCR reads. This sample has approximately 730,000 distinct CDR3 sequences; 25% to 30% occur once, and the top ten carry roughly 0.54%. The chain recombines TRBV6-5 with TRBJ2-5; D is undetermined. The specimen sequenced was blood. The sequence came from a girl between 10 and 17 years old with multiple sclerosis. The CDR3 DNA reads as TGTGCCAGCAGTTCCGTGTTAAGGGAGACCCAGTACTTC. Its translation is CASSSVLRETQYF.